Detailed here is one T cell receptor (beta chain). This clonotype was seen many times. This clone's antigen is unknown. Base qualities are not provided; no much larger clone lies one nucleotide away. This entry is derived from a study of response to subunit inactivated influenza vaccine (dated by TCRdb to 2016 to 2019). With respect to the entire study: The study used deep quantitative T cell receptor repertoire profiling to track responses to a trivalent subunit inactivated influenza vaccine.

CDR3 length: 13 amino acids, cysteine to phenylalanine. The retained sequence is limited to the CDR3, 39 bases, with the frame set at the first base. Between the V and J ends, shortened by 2 bases and 3 bases respectively, the junction contains 8 bases. As encoded in the germline V gene, CDR1 is KGHSH while CDR2 is LQKENI. Library preparation was by RT-PCR. TCRdb lists the instrument as Illumina HiSeq 2500. TCRdb cleaned the public reads at Q25 with fastp, built clones with MiXCR and kept in-frame beta chains. Each record represents a unique CDR3 protein, reported with the most common genes and DNA among its rows. The sample profile shows over 150,000 distinct CDR3 sequences; roughly a tenth of them were found once. The ten most abundant clones make up 35% to 40% of the sample. Study-wide findings and limitations: The authors proposed that each seasonal influenza vaccination may bring in only a limited number of new T cells.

This sequence originates from a man aged 45 to 70 who received an inactivated influenza vaccine. Donor details come from another sample of the same person, matched by shared clones. Source: CD8+ T cells sorted from PBMCs, taken roughly 24 months after vaccination. Recombination joined TRBV18 with TRBJ2-7, with no D gene named confidently. DNA sequence: TGTGCCAGCTCACCAGCCAGCTTCTACGAGCAGTACTTC. Its coded protein is CASSPASFYEQYF.